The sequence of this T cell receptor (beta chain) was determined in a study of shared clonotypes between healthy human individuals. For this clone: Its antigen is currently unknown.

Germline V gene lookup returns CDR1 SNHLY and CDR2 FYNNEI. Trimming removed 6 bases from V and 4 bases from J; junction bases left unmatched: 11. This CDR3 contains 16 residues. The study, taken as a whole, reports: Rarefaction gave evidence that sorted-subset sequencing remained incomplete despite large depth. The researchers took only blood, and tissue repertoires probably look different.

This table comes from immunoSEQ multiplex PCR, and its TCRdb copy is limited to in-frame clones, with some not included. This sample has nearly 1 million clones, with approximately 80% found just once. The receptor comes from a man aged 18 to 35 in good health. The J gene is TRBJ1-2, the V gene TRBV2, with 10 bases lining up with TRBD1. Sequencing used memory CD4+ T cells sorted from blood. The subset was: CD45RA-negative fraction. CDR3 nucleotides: TGTGCCAGCAGCCCTTCGACAGGGGGCGTCGGCTATGGCTACACCTTC. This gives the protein CASSPSTGGVGYGYTF.